This TCR beta chain was recorded in a study of T cell responses to AZD1222 COVID-19 vaccine. CDR3 length: 13 residues. Germline assignment: CDR1 LNHNV and CDR2 YYDKDF (reference sequence). V shed 6 bases, J shed 5 bases, and the junction held 4 bases outside the gene matches. The data were produced by immunoSEQ multiplex PCR, yet TCRdb's version contains in-frame clones alone and is incomplete. The table includes approximately 180,000 clones, roughly 87% detected once. Notes on the study in general: Recipients of two AZD1222 doses showed rising Spike-specific TCR breadth and depth. Sampling that yielded the repertoires occurred only after the peak T cell response. Females made up more of the donors, who were largely white British, and clonal diversity may have come out too low.

As to this clone: Its specificity is not known.

This TCR was sampled from an adult in good health. V is TRBV15 and J is TRBJ2-7; 10 bases fit TRBD1. The input for sequencing was peripheral blood, taken on day 0 of AZD1222 vaccination. DNA for the CDR3: TGTGCCACCAGGGGACAGGGGCGGAACGAGCAGTACTTC. This translates into CATRGQGRNEQYF.